Sequencing of this TCR beta chain was carried out in a study of blood T cell repertoires in COVID-19. Study details: Acute and convalescent COVID-19 specimens originated in the United States, Italy and Spain.

Germline loops: CDR1 GTSNPN, CDR2 SVGIG (reference sequence). Trimming pared 2 bases from V and 8 bases from J, leaving 15 bases between. This CDR3 comprises 14 residues. TCRdb's copy holds only in-frame clones and misses some; the assay was immunoSEQ multiplex PCR. The sample holds over 150,000 clones, about 79% seen once. This sequence originates from a human donor in a cohort sampled during active COVID-19. The sample comprised peripheral blood. The chain has TRBV30 and TRBJ1-4; unclear D gene. CDR3 bases: TGTGCCTGGAGTTCCCGGGCCCGCGGGGAAAAACTGTTTTTT. Its translation: CAWSSRARGEKLFF.